This T cell receptor (beta chain) is drawn from a study of T cell responses to AZD1222 COVID-19 vaccine. TCRdb's copy holds only in-frame clones and misses some; the assay was immunoSEQ multiplex PCR. This table holds 120,000 to 150,000 clones, 88% found once. V was pared by 4 bases and J by 5 bases, with 22 bases between. CDR3 size: 16 residues. Per the germline V gene, CDR1 is SGHNT and CDR2 is YYREEE (reference sequence). The genes are TRBV5-4 and TRBJ2-7, with D unclear. The receptor was isolated from an adult who received the MenACWY meningococcal vaccine as a control. The material was peripheral blood, obtained 28 days after the second dose of the MenACWY control vaccine. The CDR3 loop reads CASSLDPRPPVDEQYF. DNA for the CDR3: TGTGCCAGCAGCCTGGACCCTCGGCCACCCGTCGACGAGCAGTACTTC.